A selection of T cell receptor beta chains follows, all from one sample in a study of blood T cells in healthy people across ages. Via MiXCR, TCRdb re-called the 5' RACE reads, giving one row per CDR3 protein. This sample has approximately 400,000 distinct CDR3 sequences, with over 45% found just once. Sequences were obtained from blood. These receptors came from a man in his 60s in good health. Both conserved end residues are part of each CDR3. The D gene is left open where the match is weak. Clone size is stated in some rows and not others, as once, few, many or a class when expanded.

TRBD1,TRBJ1-2,TRBV29-1,NA,CSVEARDSQFCGYTF,TGCAGCGTTGAGGCACGGGACAGCCAGTTCTGTGGCTACACCTTC
NA,TRBJ2-7,TRBV5-6,NA,CASSFASSYEQYF,TGTGCCAGCAGCTTTGCCTCAAGCTACGAGCAGTACTTC
NA,TRBJ2-3,TRBV9,NA,CASSVDGHKTDTQYF,TGTGCCAGCAGCGTAGACGGACACAAGACAGATACGCAGTATTTT
NA,TRBJ1-2,TRBV20-1,few,CSAREAGRGYTF,TGCAGTGCTAGAGAGGCGGGGAGAGGCTACACCTTC
TRBD2,TRBJ2-1,TRBV5-1,NA,CASSSLAGGRGEQFF,TGCGCCAGCAGCTCCCTAGCGGGAGGGCGTGGTGAGCAGTTCTTC
NA,TRBJ2-7,TRBV7-6,NA,CASSVGSQGGEQYF,TGTGCTAGCAGCGTAGGCTCCCAGGGAGGCGAGCAGTACTTC
NA,TRBJ1-2,TRBV30,few,CAWSPGDGYTF,TGTGCCTGGAGTCCCGGGGATGGCTACACCTTC
NA,TRBJ2-5,TRBV4-3,many,CASSQDTPGGGETQYF,TGCGCCAGCAGCCAAGATACCCCGGGGGGCGGAGAGACCCAGTACTTC
TRBD1,TRBJ2-3,TRBV27,NA,CASSTRDRGGDTQYF,TGTGCCAGCAGTACAAGGGACAGGGGTGGAGATACGCAGTATTTT
NA,TRBJ2-5,TRBV6-1,NA,CASSGTSRQQYF,TGTGCCAGCAGTGGAACTAGCCGACAGCAGTACTTC
NA,TRBJ1-6,TRBV19,NA,CASSMGRRRGNSPLHF,TGTGCCAGTAGTATGGGCCGTCGCAGGGGTAATTCACCCCTCCACTTT
TRBD2,TRBJ2-5,TRBV10-3,NA,CAISESRLAGGQETQYF,TGTGCCATCAGTGAGTCGCGACTAGCGGGGGGGCAAGAGACCCAGTACTTC
NA,TRBJ1-1,TRBV7-9,NA,CASTPGQMNTEAFF,TGTGCCAGCACCCCAGGTCAGATGAACACTGAAGCTTTCTTT
NA,TRBJ2-1,TRBV11-2,few,CASSSNVGGPRDEQFF,TGTGCCAGCAGCTCAAACGTGGGGGGTCCTCGCGATGAGCAGTTCTTC
NA,TRBJ2-5,TRBV7-6,NA,CASRPGPDFRETQYF,TGTGCCAGCAGACCAGGCCCGGACTTCCGAGAGACCCAGTACTTC
NA,TRBJ2-5,TRBV7-2,NA,CASSKDRKETQYF,TGTGCCAGCAGCAAAGACAGGAAAGAGACCCAGTACTTC
NA,TRBJ2-3,TRBV7-9,few,CASSLFSSDTQYF,TGTGCCAGCAGCTTGTTCAGTTCAGATACGCAGTATTTT
TRBD1,TRBJ2-3,TRBV5-5,NA,CASSSPDRGTDTQYF,TGTGCCAGCAGCTCCCCAGACAGGGGCACAGATACGCAGTATTTT
NA,TRBJ2-6,TRBV25-1,NA,CASSESGASSGANVLTF,TGTGCCAGCAGTGAATCGGGGGCCTCCTCTGGGGCCAACGTCCTGACTTTC
NA,TRBJ1-5,TRBV12-3/TRBV12-4,NA,CASSLGIGSQPQHF,TGTGCCAGCAGTTTAGGAATAGGGAGTCAGCCCCAGCATTTT
NA,TRBJ2-3,TRBV20-1,few,CSARDLLADTQYF,TGCAGTGCTAGAGATTTGTTGGCAGATACGCAGTATTTT
NA,TRBJ1-5,TRBV10-3,NA,CAISDQEPRKPQHF,TGTGCCATCAGCGACCAAGAGCCCAGGAAGCCCCAGCATTTT
NA,TRBJ1-2,TRBV25-1,NA,CASSESWGDGGYTF,TGTGCCAGCAGTGAATCTTGGGGAGATGGCGGCTACACCTTC
NA,TRBJ2-5,TRBV20-1,few,CSAKHTETQYF,TGCAGTGCGAAACATACGGAGACCCAGTACTTC
TRBD2,TRBJ2-1,TRBV20-1,few,CSARGPVAGVEQFF,TGCAGTGCTAGAGGGCCGGTAGCGGGAGTTGAGCAGTTCTTC
NA,TRBJ2-3,TRBV7-9,NA,CASSFLRSSTDTQYF,TGTGCCAGCAGCTTCTTAAGATCTAGCACAGATACGCAGTATTTT
NA,TRBJ2-3,TRBV12-3/TRBV12-4,many,CASRLRGGPTDTQYF,TGTGCCAGCAGATTGAGGGGGGGGCCCACAGATACGCAGTATTTT
NA,TRBJ2-6,TRBV4-3,NA,CASSQGASGTNVLTF,TGCGCCAGCAGCCAAGGAGCCTCTGGGACCAACGTCCTGACTTTC
TRBD1,TRBJ2-7,TRBV30,NA,CAWRLTGQGYEQYF,TGTGCCTGGAGGCTCACGGGACAGGGATACGAGCAGTACTTC
NA,TRBJ2-6,TRBV4-2,NA,CASSQVGRAEANVLTF,TGTGCCAGCAGCCAGGTCGGCAGGGCTGAGGCCAACGTCCTGACTTTC
NA,TRBJ2-3,TRBV7-2,NA,CASSFLRTENTQYF,TGTGCCAGCAGCTTCCTTAGGACAGAAAATACGCAGTATTTT
TRBD2,TRBJ2-1,TRBV20-1,NA,CSAPRAGVPGVAPNEQFF,TGCAGTGCCCCCCGGGCGGGAGTCCCGGGAGTGGCGCCCAATGAGCAGTTCTTC
NA,TRBJ2-1,TRBV7-2,NA,CATGQQLSRHNEQFF,TGTGCCACGGGCCAGCAGCTTAGTAGGCACAATGAGCAGTTCTTC
NA,TRBJ2-5,TRBV7-2,NA,CASSLGTVLETQYF,TGTGCCAGCAGCCTCGGGACGGTTTTAGAGACCCAGTACTTC
NA,TRBJ2-5,TRBV6-1,NA,CASSEFDRETQYF,TGTGCCAGCAGTGAATTCGATCGGGAGACCCAGTACTTC
TRBD2,TRBJ2-4,TRBV4-2,NA,CASSQDVAGGGENIQYF,TGTGCCAGCAGCCAAGATGTGGCGGGAGGTGGGGAAAACATTCAGTACTTC
NA,TRBJ1-1,TRBV11-3,NA,CASSLDSRLNTEAFF,TGTGCCAGCAGCTTAGATTCCAGGCTGAACACTGAAGCTTTCTTT
NA,TRBJ2-6,TRBV29-1,many,CSVDSSGANVLTF,TGCAGCGTTGACAGCTCTGGGGCCAACGTCCTGACTTTC
NA,TRBJ2-5,TRBV18,once,CASSPVQTQETQYF,TGTGCCAGCTCACCGGTACAGACTCAAGAGACCCAGTACTTC
TRBD2,TRBJ2-1,TRBV7-9,NA,CASSLEESLREPRNEQFF,TGTGCCAGCAGCTTAGAGGAAAGTTTGCGGGAGCCCCGTAATGAGCAGTTCTTC
NA,TRBJ2-3,TRBV9,once,CASSVGSIQYDTQYF,TGTGCCAGCAGCGTAGGTAGTATACAGTATGATACGCAGTATTTT
TRBD2,TRBJ2-5,TRBV5-1,NA,CASSSGLVGETQYF,TGCGCCAGCAGCTCGGGACTAGTGGGTGAGACCCAGTACTTC
NA,TRBJ2-7,TRBV6-4,NA,CASSDSRQSSYEQYF,TGTGCCAGCAGTGACTCGCGGCAGAGTTCCTACGAGCAGTACTTC
NA,TRBJ2-1,TRBV2,NA,CASNAGWAGNEQFF,TGTGCCAGCAATGCGGGTTGGGCGGGTAATGAGCAGTTCTTC
NA,TRBJ1-2,TRBV27,NA,CASSLSGPLGGYTF,TGTGCCAGCAGTCTATCCGGACCCCTTGGGGGCTACACCTTC
NA,TRBJ2-7,TRBV7-6,NA,CASSLGPISYEQYF,TGTGCCAGCAGCTTAGGGCCGATCTCCTACGAGCAGTACTTC